Listed here is a single T cell receptor beta chain. Sequencing used immunoSEQ multiplex PCR; TCRdb keeps in-frame clones, though not all of them. Found here are around 130,000 clones, about 86% of them singletons; the top ten hold 9% to 13%. The data are from a study of control samples from healthy donors and cancer patients. The CDR3 covers 14 residues. V lost 3 bases to trimming and J lost 2 bases, with 9 bases between them. CDR1 is SGHTA, CDR2 FQGNSA, per germline. This sequence originates from a man aged 25-45 years in good health. This chain uses TRBV7-2 with TRBJ2-3, with a weak D call TRBD2 (6 bases). Sequenced: blood. The DNA of the CDR3 is TGTGCCAGCAGCTTGGACTACCCCACAGATACGCAGTATTTT. It is translated as CASSLDYPTDTQYF.